The sequence of this T cell receptor beta chain was determined in a study of blood T cell repertoires in COVID-19. V lost 3 bases to trimming and J lost 1 base, with 9 bases between them. This CDR3 spans 14 amino acids. Germline lookup yields CDR1 SNHLY and CDR2 FYNNEI. This clone appeared a single time. The data were produced by immunoSEQ multiplex PCR, yet TCRdb's version contains in-frame clones alone and is incomplete. The profile shows under 250,000 clones, 80% to 90% of them singletons. The sequence derives from a woman aged 50 to 60 with acute or convalescent COVID-19. Sequenced: peripheral blood. V gene TRBV2 combines with J gene TRBJ2-5, with D uncertain. The CDR3 region is CASSDSPPQETQYF. The CDR3 bases are TGTGCCAGCAGTGACTCCCCCCCCCAAGAGACCCAGTACTTC.